The clone carrying this T cell receptor beta chain was seen repeatedly, ten times or more. These data originate in a study of response to subunit inactivated influenza vaccine. TCRdb reanalysed the RT-PCR reads using MiXCR and keeps one entry per CDR3 protein. The data hold about 500,000 distinct CDR3 sequences, with 15% to 20% observed a single time. This CDR3 region has 12 residues. V lost 5 bases and J lost 6, with 11 bases in between. Germline CDR1 and CDR2: ENHRY and SYGVKD. The chain carries TRBV10-3 and TRBJ2-7; D perhaps matches TRBD2 (5 bases). The receptor was isolated from a man in his fifties or sixties who received an inactivated influenza vaccine. The sequences come from CD4+ T cells sorted from PBMCs, collected around 25 months after vaccination. CDR3 protein: CAISQPDSEQYF. In nucleotides, the CDR3 is TGTGCCATCAGTCAACCGGACTCCGAGCAGTACTTC.